These T cell receptor beta chains were read from a single sample in a study of cytomegalovirus exposure and HLA in healthy donors. The repertoire was sequenced with immunoSEQ multiplex PCR; TCRdb's copy has only in-frame clones and lacks some. The profile shows about 120,000 clones, 70% to 80% of them singletons. Specimen: PBMCs. The source is a woman aged 18-35 years in good health and CMV-seropositive. Both conserved end residues are trimmed from each CDR3. The size of a clone is reported for some rows only, either as once, few or many, or as a class for expanded clones.

v_call: TRBV2; clone_size: NA; cdr3_aa: ASSASLGELF
v_call: TRBV5-1; clone_size: NA; cdr3_aa: ASSLGDRKSYT
v_call: TRBV28; clone_size: NA; cdr3_aa: ASSLYRGGPQPQH
v_call: TRBV7-7; clone_size: NA; cdr3_aa: ASSQGTETQY
v_call: TRBV28; clone_size: NA; cdr3_aa: ASSLYGQESTGELF
v_call: TRBV10-3; clone_size: once; cdr3_aa: AISKAAVANEQY
v_call: TRBV5-1; clone_size: NA; cdr3_aa: ASVKVLDTGELF
v_call: TRBV4-2; clone_size: NA; cdr3_aa: ASSPGGDSHGGWEQY
v_call: TRBV6-5; clone_size: NA; cdr3_aa: ASSYGQGETQY
v_call: TRBV11-1; clone_size: NA; cdr3_aa: ASSWTSGDYEQY